A selection of T cell receptor beta chains follows, all from one sample in a study of blood T cell repertoires in COVID-19. The table came from immunoSEQ multiplex PCR; TCRdb's copy has only in-frame clones and leaves some out. The table lists over 200,000 clones, 88% of them singletons. Sequencing was performed on PBMCs or T cells enriched from blood (not recorded which). The receptors originated from a woman in her twenties or thirties who had been exposed to COVID-19. Each CDR3 is given with its conserved first and last residue. A D gene is named only where the DNA matches it firmly. Size values are once, few and many counts, or a class for expanded clones, and some rows have none.

size: NA; V: TRBV6-5; J: TRBJ1-1; D: NA; CDR3: CASIPHFQGTEAFF; DNA: TGTGCCAGCATCCCACATTTTCAGGGCACTGAAGCTTTCTTT
size: NA; V: TRBV6-5; J: TRBJ1-1; D: NA; CDR3: CASSYSTGNTEAFF; DNA: TGTGCCAGCAGTTACTCAACGGGGAACACTGAAGCTTTCTTT
size: NA; V: TRBV20-1; J: TRBJ1-6; D: NA; CDR3: CSASSTYNSPLHF; DNA: TGCAGTGCTAGTTCCACTTATAATTCACCCCTCCACTTT
size: NA; V: TRBV6-5; J: TRBJ2-3; D: NA; CDR3: CASSYTPRDTQYF; DNA: TGTGCCAGCAGTTATACCCCGAGGGATACGCAGTATTTT
size: NA; V: TRBV6-6; J: TRBJ1-2; D: NA; CDR3: CASSLTSNYGYTF; DNA: TGTGCCAGCAGCCTTACATCAAACTATGGCTACACCTTC
size: NA; V: TRBV7-9; J: TRBJ1-4; D: NA; CDR3: CASSRTEVNEKLFF; DNA: TGTGCCAGCAGCCGGACTGAAGTAAATGAAAAACTGTTTTTT
size: NA; V: TRBV28; J: TRBJ1-2; D: TRBD1; CDR3: CASRPQPGQGHYGYTF; DNA: TGTGCCAGCAGACCTCAACCGGGACAGGGACACTATGGCTACACCTTC
size: NA; V: TRBV19; J: TRBJ2-7; D: NA; CDR3: CASRPQALGVYEQYF; DNA: TGTGCCAGTAGGCCACAAGCCCTAGGAGTCTACGAGCAGTACTTC
size: NA; V: TRBV18; J: TRBJ1-2; D: NA; CDR3: CASSPLREYGYTF; DNA: TGTGCCAGCTCACCATTACGGGAATATGGCTACACCTTC
size: NA; V: TRBV7-9; J: TRBJ1-3; D: TRBD1; CDR3: CASSSLQGAAYGNTIYF; DNA: TGTGCCAGCAGCTCATTACAGGGGGCCGCGTATGGAAACACCATATATTTT
size: NA; V: TRBV5-1; J: TRBJ2-5; D: TRBD2; CDR3: CASSLGPSGSSETQYF; DNA: TGCGCCAGCAGCTTGGGGCCTAGCGGGAGTAGCGAGACCCAGTACTTC
size: NA; V: TRBV21-1; J: TRBJ1-2; D: NA; CDR3: CASSKEAPGGPYGYTF; DNA: TGTGCCAGCAGCAAAGAGGCCCCAGGGGGCCCCTATGGCTACACCTTC
size: NA; V: TRBV2; J: TRBJ2-5; D: TRBD2; CDR3: CASSPTSGRAVDQETQYF; DNA: TGTGCCAGCAGTCCGACTAGCGGGAGGGCCGTTGACCAAGAGACCCAGTACTTC
size: NA; V: TRBV11-3; J: TRBJ2-1; D: NA; CDR3: CASSLGGKYNEQFF; DNA: TGTGCCAGCAGCTTAGGCGGAAAATACAATGAGCAGTTCTTC
size: NA; V: TRBV5-1; J: TRBJ2-7; D: TRBD2; CDR3: CASSFGGRAPREQYF; DNA: TGCGCCAGCAGCTTCGGAGGGAGGGCCCCACGCGAGCAGTACTTC
size: NA; V: TRBV5-1; J: TRBJ1-4; D: NA; CDR3: CASSLDPAGEKLFF; DNA: TGCGCCAGCAGCTTGGATCCGGCGGGGGAAAAACTGTTTTTT
size: NA; V: TRBV10-3; J: TRBJ2-1; D: TRBD2; CDR3: CAITSGRLDNEQFF; DNA: TGTGCCATCACTAGCGGGAGACTGGACAATGAGCAGTTCTTC
size: NA; V: TRBV5-6; J: TRBJ2-1; D: NA; CDR3: CASFYQGDEQFF; DNA: TGTGCCAGCTTCTACCAGGGCGATGAGCAGTTCTTC
size: NA; V: TRBV5-1; J: TRBJ2-7; D: NA; CDR3: CASRKDSQLEQYF; DNA: TGCGCCAGCAGAAAGGACAGCCAGCTTGAGCAGTACTTC
size: few; V: TRBV19; J: TRBJ1-5; D: NA; CDR3: CASSIERAAGNQPQHF; DNA: TGTGCCAGTAGTATAGAGAGGGCTGCAGGCAATCAGCCCCAGCATTTT
size: NA; V: TRBV3-1/TRBV3-2; J: TRBJ2-1; D: NA; CDR3: CASSQATGSEQFF; DNA: TGTGCCAGCAGCCAAGCCACGGGAAGTGAGCAGTTCTTC
size: NA; V: TRBV28; J: TRBJ2-5; D: NA; CDR3: CASSLAGQRETQYF; DNA: TGTGCCAGCAGTTTAGCGGGCCAGAGAGAGACCCAGTACTTC
size: NA; V: TRBV11-3; J: TRBJ2-2; D: NA; CDR3: CASSPGRRVANTGELFF; DNA: TGTGCCAGCAGCCCCGGGCGGAGGGTGGCGAACACCGGGGAGCTGTTTTTT
size: once; V: TRBV25-1; J: TRBJ1-2; D: TRBD1; CDR3: CASSEFDRGSGYTF; DNA: TGTGCCAGCAGTGAGTTTGACAGGGGTTCTGGCTACACCTTC
size: NA; V: TRBV7-2; J: TRBJ2-1; D: TRBD2; CDR3: CASSLAGAGDEQFF; DNA: TGTGCCAGCAGCCTAGCGGGAGCAGGAGATGAGCAGTTCTTC
size: NA; V: TRBV24-1; J: TRBJ2-2; D: TRBD1; CDR3: CATGQGAPHGELFF; DNA: TGTGCCACTGGACAGGGGGCGCCTCACGGGGAGCTGTTTTTT
size: NA; V: TRBV28; J: TRBJ2-3; D: NA; CDR3: CASSFRGLSPDTQYF; DNA: TGTGCCAGCAGTTTTAGAGGACTCTCTCCAGATACGCAGTATTTT
size: once; V: TRBV7-3; J: TRBJ2-1; D: NA; CDR3: CASSLVGGELGNEQFF; DNA: TGTGCCAGCAGCTTAGTCGGAGGGGAATTGGGCAATGAGCAGTTCTTC
size: NA; V: TRBV10-1; J: TRBJ2-3; D: NA; CDR3: CASSAAVPGGTDTQYF; DNA: TGCGCCAGCAGTGCGGCGGTCCCTGGCGGCACAGATACGCAGTATTTT
size: NA; V: TRBV27; J: TRBJ1-4; D: TRBD1; CDR3: CASSLLGQGGEKLFF; DNA: TGTGCCAGCAGTTTATTGGGGCAGGGGGGCGAAAAACTGTTTTTT
size: NA; V: TRBV28; J: TRBJ2-7; D: NA; CDR3: CASSQPGLPYEQYF; DNA: TGTGCCAGCAGTCAACCGGGACTCCCCTACGAGCAGTACTTC
size: NA; V: TRBV7-2; J: TRBJ2-1; D: TRBD2; CDR3: CASSEIAGASYNEQFF; DNA: TGTGCCAGCAGCGAAATAGCGGGAGCGTCCTACAATGAGCAGTTCTTC
size: NA; V: TRBV5-4; J: TRBJ2-7; D: TRBD2; CDR3: CASSRSGRAYEQYF; DNA: TGTGCCAGCAGCCGTAGCGGGAGGGCCTACGAGCAGTACTTC
size: NA; V: TRBV7-9; J: TRBJ2-7; D: NA; CDR3: CASSFVERDEQYF; DNA: TGTGCCAGCAGCTTTGTCGAGCGAGACGAGCAGTACTTC
size: NA; V: TRBV7-9; J: TRBJ2-5; D: TRBD1; CDR3: CASSLAGQGQETQYF; DNA: TGTGCCAGCAGCTTAGCGGGACAGGGACAAGAGACCCAGTACTTC
size: NA; V: TRBV5-1; J: TRBJ1-2; D: NA; CDR3: CASSHGQNNYGYTF; DNA: TGCGCCAGCAGCCATGGACAGAACAACTATGGCTACACCTTC
size: NA; V: TRBV7-9; J: TRBJ2-1; D: TRBD2; CDR3: CASSPRREGLAGEYEQFF; DNA: TGTGCCAGCAGCCCGCGACGCGAGGGACTAGCGGGAGAATATGAGCAGTTCTTC
size: few; V: TRBV12-3/TRBV12-4; J: TRBJ1-1; D: TRBD1; CDR3: CASSLLTGKAFF; DNA: TGTGCCAGCAGTTTATTGACAGGGAAAGCTTTCTTT
size: NA; V: TRBV5-6; J: TRBJ2-1; D: TRBD2; CDR3: CASSLLREVAYNEQFF; DNA: TGTGCCAGCAGCTTGCTACGGGAGGTGGCCTACAATGAGCAGTTCTTC
size: NA; V: TRBV19; J: TRBJ2-1; D: TRBD1; CDR3: CASSFLPAQGGSEQFF; DNA: TGTGCCAGTAGTTTCCTTCCCGCACAGGGGGGCAGTGAGCAGTTCTTC
size: NA; V: TRBV3-1/TRBV3-2; J: TRBJ2-7; D: TRBD2; CDR3: CASSLLAGAYEQYF; DNA: TGTGCCAGCAGCTTACTGGCGGGAGCCTACGAGCAGTACTTC
size: NA; V: TRBV11-3; J: TRBJ1-6; D: NA; CDR3: CASSLVGKGGGRSSPLHF; DNA: TGTGCCAGCAGCTTAGTAGGGAAGGGCGGCGGGAGGAGTTCACCCCTCCACTTT
size: NA; V: TRBV28; J: TRBJ2-2; D: TRBD2; CDR3: CASRPQGGNAGELFF; DNA: TGTGCCAGCAGGCCGCAGGGAGGGAACGCCGGGGAGCTGTTTTTT
size: NA; V: TRBV19; J: TRBJ2-1; D: TRBD2; CDR3: CASSTVGAGFSYNEQFF; DNA: TGTGCCAGTAGTACGGTGGGAGCGGGGTTTTCCTACAATGAGCAGTTCTTC
size: NA; V: TRBV28; J: TRBJ2-7; D: NA; CDR3: CASSLGLADEQYF; DNA: TGTGCCAGCAGTTTAGGGTTAGCTGACGAGCAGTACTTC
size: NA; V: TRBV15; J: TRBJ2-7; D: TRBD2; CDR3: CATSREALLAGAAVHEQYF; DNA: TGTGCCACCAGCAGAGAGGCCCTGCTAGCGGGAGCTGCTGTCCACGAGCAGTACTTC
size: NA; V: TRBV7-9; J: TRBJ1-2; D: NA; CDR3: CASSLLGARGYGYTF; DNA: TGTGCCAGCAGCTTACTGGGGGCTAGAGGCTATGGCTACACCTTC
size: NA; V: TRBV5-1; J: TRBJ1-3; D: NA; CDR3: CASSPEGNTGNTIYF; DNA: TGCGCCAGCAGCCCCGAGGGCAATACTGGAAACACCATATATTTT
size: NA; V: TRBV7-8; J: TRBJ1-6; D: NA; CDR3: CASSLYRRGNNSPLHF; DNA: TGTGCCAGCAGCTTATACCGCAGGGGAAATAATTCACCCCTCCACTTT
size: NA; V: TRBV28; J: TRBJ1-6; D: NA; CDR3: CASSYDSPLHF; DNA: TGTGCCAGCAGCTACGATTCACCCCTCCACTTT
size: NA; V: TRBV5-4; J: TRBJ2-3; D: NA; CDR3: CASSLDHGATDTQYF; DNA: TGTGCCAGCAGCTTGGACCATGGAGCGACAGATACGCAGTATTTT
size: NA; V: TRBV18; J: TRBJ2-7; D: TRBD1; CDR3: CASSPLPGQGSYEQYF; DNA: TGTGCCAGCTCACCACTACCGGGACAGGGGTCCTACGAGCAGTACTTC
size: NA; V: TRBV24-1; J: TRBJ2-1; D: TRBD1; CDR3: CATSDLQGEQFF; DNA: TGTGCCACCAGTGATTTACAGGGGGAGCAGTTCTTC
size: few; V: TRBV18; J: TRBJ1-4; D: TRBD1; CDR3: CASSAEMGQLNEKLFF; DNA: TGTGCCAGCTCAGCGGAGATGGGACAGCTTAATGAAAAACTGTTTTTT
size: NA; V: TRBV9; J: TRBJ2-5; D: TRBD2; CDR3: CASSPLAGSQETQYF; DNA: TGTGCCAGCAGCCCGTTAGCGGGATCTCAAGAGACCCAGTACTTC
size: NA; V: TRBV7-6; J: TRBJ2-1; D: NA; CDR3: CASSLSGSSYNEQFF; DNA: TGTGCCAGCAGCTTGTCCGGGAGCTCCTACAATGAGCAGTTCTTC
size: once; V: TRBV4-2; J: TRBJ2-3; D: TRBD2; CDR3: CASSQDRGLGRETDTQYF; DNA: TGTGCCAGCAGCCAAGATAGGGGCCTGGGGAGGGAAACAGATACGCAGTATTTT
size: NA; V: TRBV7-9; J: TRBJ1-2; D: NA; CDR3: CASSLEQGNYGYTF; DNA: TGTGCCAGCAGCTTAGAGCAGGGGAACTATGGCTACACCTTC